The 28 T cell receptor beta chains listed next were all sequenced from one sample in a study of T cell responses to AZD1222 COVID-19 vaccine (dated by TCRdb to the early 2020s). Explained via the paper, the time point label denotes: about 28 days (+/-7) after the second vaccine dose. Interpreted using the paper, the treatment or condition label stands for: meningococcal conjugate vaccine given as trial control. Library generation was performed with the immunoSEQ multiplex PCR assay. Sourced from immuneACCESS, this table was stored by TCRdb with only in-frame sequences that have V and J called. A share of the clones is absent; for the studies checked, an unresolved V gene accounts for under half, and the remainder has no known explanation. This sample holds 200,000 to 250,000 clones; roughly 94% were observed only once. Roughly 1.8% of the sample comes from the top ten. The source was peripheral blood, collected 28 days after the second dose of the MenACWY control vaccine. Receptor source: an adult who received the MenACWY meningococcal vaccine as a control.

This sequence joins TRBV2 and TRBJ1-4; no clear D gene. The germline gives CDR1 SNHLY, CDR2 FYNNEI. V gave up 8 bases and J gave up 6 bases, with 19 bases separating them. The CDR3 loop spans 15 amino acids. CDR3 coding DNA: TGTGCCAGCGCCGGAATTCGCAGAGGAGATGAAAAACTGTTTTTT. It codes for CASAGIRRGDEKLFF.

This chain's CDR3 is CASSPGGPSYEQYF. The CDR3 bases are TGTGCCAGCAGCCCGGGGGGCCCTTCCTACGAGCAGTACTTC. The chain combines TRBV7-3 with TRBJ2-7, with a weak D call TRBD2 (7 bases). CDR3 length: 14 amino acids. The germline CDR1 and CDR2 sequences are SGHTA and FQGTGA. The V end was cut by 5 bases, the J end by 1 base, with 12 bases between.

The rearrangement links TRBV7-9 to TRBJ2-7; 8 positions match TRBD1. The CDR3 loop spans 16 amino acids. Germline trimming cut 0 bases from V and 4 bases from J; bases unmatched to any gene: 8. Germline values: CDR1 SEHNR, CDR2 FQNEAQ (reference sequence). The CDR3 region has the DNA TGTGCCAGCAGCTTAGCGTTAGGGACAGGCGATTACGAGCAGTACTTC. Protein product: CASSLALGTGDYEQYF.

V and J are TRBV18 and TRBJ1-3; D possibly corresponds to TRBD1 (5 bases). CDR1 and CDR2 from the germline V gene are KGHSH and LQKENI. The CDR3 covers 14 residues. V was clipped by 3 bases and J by 6 bases, with 12 bases between them. Here the CDR3 DNA reads TGTGCCAGCTCACCCCGTGACAGTCTAAACACCATATATTTT. Protein sequence: CASSPRDSLNTIYF.

The V gene is TRBV30, the J gene TRBJ2-7; the D is unclear. The CDR3 is 11 residues long. CDR1 is GTSNPN, CDR2 SVGIG, per germline (reference sequence). The germline V and J ends were trimmed by 2 bases and 6 bases, with 8 bases remaining between them. The DNA of the CDR3 is TGTGCCTGGAGTTCCGTGGGCGAGCAGTACTTC. It is translated as CAWSSVGEQYF.

The gene calls are TRBV28 and TRBJ2-5, with D hard to call. The V gene lost 5 bases and the J gene lost 2 bases, with 12 bases spanning the gap. The germline gives CDR1 MDHEN, CDR2 SYDVKM. The CDR3 runs to 14 residues. CDR3 coding DNA: TGTGCCAGCAGTCCAGTAGGGTTACAAGAGACCCAGTACTTC. Translation gives CASSPVGLQETQYF.

The chain combines TRBV5-1 with TRBJ1-4; 9 bases map to TRBD1. The germline V gene encodes CDR1 SGHRS and CDR2 YFSETQ. The CDR3 loop spans 15 amino acids. V lost 2 bases and J lost 7; bases outside the gene matches: 6. CDR3 nucleotides: TGCGCCAGCAGCTTATACACAGGGGGCAGTGAAAAACTGTTTTTT. Its translation: CASSLYTGGSEKLFF. The full variable domain, rest sourced from reference TRBV5-1 and TRBJ1-4, is KAGVTQTPRYLIKTRGQQVTLSCSPISGHRSVSWYQQTPGQGLQFLFEYFSETQRNKGNFPGRFSGRQFSNSRSEMNVSTLELGDSALYLCASSLYTGGSEKLFFGSGTQLSVL.

The chain links TRBV29-1 to TRBJ2-7; 10 bases are shared with TRBD1. Germline V CDR1 and CDR2: SQVTM, ANQGSEA. The CDR3 totals 14 residues. V shed 5 bases and J 2 bases; nucleotides not matched to a gene: 6. CDR3: CSVTPGQGTYEQYF. CDR3 DNA sequence: TGCAGCGTTACTCCGGGACAGGGGACCTACGAGCAGTACTTC.

The gene calls are TRBV7-9 and TRBJ2-7; D is ambiguous. The CDR3 totals 12 residues. Trimming took 3 bases from V and 7 from J, leaving 10 bases between them. Germline assignment: CDR1 SEHNR and CDR2 FQNEAQ (reference sequence). The CDR3 sequence: CASSFNIGEQYF. For the CDR3, the DNA is TGTGCCAGCAGCTTTAATATAGGGGAGCAGTACTTC.

The rearrangement uses TRBV20-1 and TRBJ2-7; D uncertain. The CDR3 sequence is 10 residues long. Germline CDR1 DFQATT, CDR2 SNEGSKA (reference sequence). V dropped 7 bases and J dropped 5 bases, with 9 bases sitting between them. The CDR3 loop is CSVQTNEQYF. Here the CDR3 DNA reads TGCAGTGTTCAGACAAACGAGCAGTACTTC.

This chain links TRBV6-1 with TRBJ1-5; D unresolved. Trimming left V 3 bases short and J 4 bases short, with 1 base between. CDR3 length: 11 residues. Per germline, CDR1 MNHNS and CDR2 SASEGT. The CDR3 loop reads CASSENQPQHF. The DNA of the CDR3 is TGTGCCAGCAGTGAGAATCAGCCCCAGCATTTT.

V is TRBV5-1 and J is TRBJ1-1, with D maybe TRBD1 (5 bases). Trimming removed 4 bases from V and 0 bases from J, with 10 bases in between. Germline values: CDR1 SGHRS, CDR2 YFSETQ. The CDR3 runs 14 residues. CDR3 coding DNA: TGCGCCAGCAGCCCGGGGGTAATGAACACTGAAGCTTTCTTT. This translates into CASSPGVMNTEAFF.

As regards this clone: The junction shows a germline mismatch at one end, possibly a read error. The chain carries TRBV6-5 and TRBJ1-4; possible D gene TRBD1, 5 bases. From germline, CDR1 is MNHEY and CDR2 SVGAGI. The CDR3 has 14 amino acids. CDR3 residues: CASSYRDFTGPLTF. The CDR3 coding sequence is TGTGCCAGCAGTTACCGGGACTTTACGGGGCCATTAACTTTT.

The chain has TRBV25-1 and TRBJ2-2, with 11 positions matching TRBD1. The germline gives CDR1 MGHDK, CDR2 SYGVNS. J was trimmed by 4 bases and V by 2 bases; bases with no gene match: 0. This CDR3 is built from 15 residues. CDR3 coding DNA: TGTGCCAGCAGTGAAGGGACAGGGGGCACCGGGGAGCTGTTTTTT. Amino acids: CASSEGTGGTGELFF. The full variable domain, with the rest looked up from reference TRBV25-1 and TRBJ2-2, is EADIYQTPRYLVIGTGKKITLECSQTMGHDKMYWYQQDPGMELHLIHYSYGVNSTEKGDLSSESTVSRIRTEHFPLTLESARPSHTSQYLCASSEGTGGTGELFFGEGSRLTVL.

The chain has TRBV7-8 and TRBJ2-1; D is unclear. The ends were cut back, 1 base at V and 6 bases at J, with 10 bases in the middle. This CDR3 comprises 14 residues. From germline, CDR1 is SGHVS and CDR2 FQNEAQ. CDR3 loop: CASSLVSTANEQFF. In nucleotides, the CDR3 is TGTGCCAGCAGCTTAGTCTCAACCGCCAATGAGCAGTTCTTC. Together with reference TRBV7-8 and TRBJ2-1, the CDR3 gives the full variable domain: GAGVSQSPRYKVAKRGQDVALRCDPISGHVSLFWYQQALGQGPEFLTYFQNEAQLDKSGLPSDRFFAERPEGSVSTLKIQRTQQEDSAVYLCASSLVSTANEQFFGPGTRLTVL.

This rearrangement joins TRBV6-4 to TRBJ2-3, with 11 bases lining up with TRBD2. V trimming: 4 bases; J trimming: 5 bases; junction bases outside the gene matches: 5. This CDR3 is built from 15 residues. Looked up from germline, CDR1 is MRHNA and CDR2 is SNTAGT. CDR3 loop: CASSAIAGGLDTQYF. CDR3 nucleotides: TGTGCCAGCAGTGCCATAGCGGGGGGGTTAGATACGCAGTATTTT.

The genes are TRBV5-1 and TRBJ1-6; D ambiguous. CDR1 is SGHRS and CDR2 is YFSETQ in the germline V gene. This CDR3 is built from 15 residues. The V and J ends lost 4 bases and 9 bases respectively, with 17 bases between them. In nucleotides, the CDR3 is TGCGCCAGCAGCCTCCGCGGCCTCCCCGTTTCACCCCTCCACTTT. Translated: CASSLRGLPVSPLHF.

This clone has a single count. The rearrangement links TRBV6-5 to TRBJ2-1, with D perhaps TRBD2 (5 bases). The CDR3 runs to 13 residues. Trimming cost V 6 bases and J 9 bases, with 15 bases left between them. CDR1 MNHEY and CDR2 SVGAGI come from the germline V gene. CDR3 bases: TGTGCCAGCAGCCAGATCCTAGCATCTGAGCAGTTCTTC. It codes for CASSQILASEQFF.

The chain has TRBV2 and TRBJ1-5, with 10 bases that match TRBD1. The trim removed 6 bases at V and 5 bases at J, leaving 16 bases unmatched. The germline V gene encodes CDR1 SNHLY and CDR2 FYNNEI. The CDR3 length is 18 residues. The CDR3 bases are TGTGCCAGCAGCACGCCACCGGGACAGGGGAGCAGGGATCAGCCCCAGCATTTT. It specifies CASSTPPGQGSRDQPQHF.

This chain links TRBV19 with TRBJ1-1; D gene uncertain. CDR1 is LNHDA, CDR2 SQIVND, per germline (reference sequence). The CDR3 totals 12 residues. V lost 4 bases to trimming and J lost 4 bases, with 7 bases between them. The CDR3 loop is CASSTWTTEAFF. CDR3 in DNA: TGTGCCAGTAGTACGTGGACCACTGAAGCTTTCTTT. The full variable domain, completed using reference TRBV19 and TRBJ1-1, is DGGITQSPKYLFRKEGQNVTLSCEQNLNHDAMYWYRQDPGQGLRLIYYSQIVNDFQKGDIAEGYSVSREKKESFPLTVTSAQKNPTAFYLCASSTWTTEAFFGQGTRLTVV.

CDR3 nucleotides: TGTGCCAGCAGCTTAGGGGGCGGGATGAGCACAGATACGCAGTATTTT. Translation gives CASSLGGGMSTDTQYF. The gene calls are TRBV11-2 and TRBJ2-3, with a weak D call TRBD2 (6 bases). This CDR3 spans 16 amino acids. Trimming cost V 1 base and J 0 bases, with 11 bases left between them. Germline V gene lookup returns CDR1 SGHAT and CDR2 FQNNGV.

This clone was observed once. This chain connects TRBV27 to TRBJ2-6, with D perhaps given as TRBD1 or TRBD2 (6 bases each). V lost 5 bases to trimming and J lost 4 bases, with 24 bases between them. This CDR3 region has 19 residues. Germline values: CDR1 MNHEY, CDR2 SMNVEV (reference sequence). The CDR3 coding sequence is TGTGCCAGCAGTCCCCAGGGCGGGACACCGGGCGTGGGGGCCAACGTCCTGACTTTC. The encoded protein is CASSPQGGTPGVGANVLTF.

V and J are TRBV6-5 and TRBJ2-2; D perhaps matches TRBD2 (5 bases). The CDR3 contains 13 residues. The germline V gene has CDR1 MNHEY and CDR2 SVGAGI. V was shortened by 5 bases and J by 5 bases, with 9 bases between the two germline ends. CDR3 sequence: CASSMSGTGELFF. The CDR3 DNA follows: TGTGCCAGCAGTATGTCGGGAACCGGGGAGCTGTTTTTT.

This chain links TRBV9 with TRBJ2-3, with D possibly matching TRBD2 (6 bases). Germline V lookup: CDR1 SGDLS, CDR2 YYNGEE. The CDR3 runs 14 residues. Trimming pared 0 bases from V and 7 bases from J, leaving 12 bases between. The CDR3 here is CASSVAPGVNTQYF. The CDR3, as DNA: TGTGCCAGCAGCGTAGCGCCGGGAGTAAATACGCAGTATTTT.

V gene TRBV4-3 combines with J gene TRBJ1-5; TRBD1 aligns across 8 bases. CDR1 and CDR2 from the germline V gene are LGHNA and YSLEER. Trimming at V came to 2 bases and at J to 1 base, leaving 1 base not matched to a gene. This CDR3 has 15 residues. The chain's CDR3 is CASSQNRGSNQPQHF. The CDR3, as DNA: TGCGCCAGCAGCCAAAACAGGGGGAGCAATCAGCCCCAGCATTTT.

The chain carries TRBV10-3 and TRBJ2-2; 7 nucleotides line up with TRBD2. This CDR3 is 16 amino acids long. CDR1 and CDR2 (germline): ENHRY, SYGVKD. Germline trimming cut 3 bases from V and 4 bases from J; bases unmatched to any gene: 8. As DNA, the CDR3 is TGTGCCATCAGTGACCCCGGGGGGATTCGCACCGGGGAGCTGTTTTTT. Translation: CAISDPGGIRTGELFF.

The chain couples TRBV2 to TRBJ2-5, with D maybe TRBD2 (7 bases). The germline V gene has CDR1 SNHLY and CDR2 FYNNEI. The V and J ends lost 0 bases and 5 bases respectively, with 16 bases between them. The CDR3 has 16 residues. The CDR3 sequence is CASSEALRGAEETQYF. The CDR3 DNA reads TGTGCCAGCAGTGAAGCGCTTCGGGGGGCAGAGGAGACCCAGTACTTC.

The J gene is TRBJ2-5, the V gene TRBV6-5, with 8 bases matching TRBD1. This CDR3 is built from 14 residues. Per the germline V gene, CDR1 is MNHEY and CDR2 is SVGAGI. V was clipped by 4 bases and J by 1 base; unmatched bases: 2. The CDR3 coding sequence is TGTGCCAGCAGTTGGACAGGGCTCCAAGAGACCCAGTACTTC. The encoded protein is CASSWTGLQETQYF.